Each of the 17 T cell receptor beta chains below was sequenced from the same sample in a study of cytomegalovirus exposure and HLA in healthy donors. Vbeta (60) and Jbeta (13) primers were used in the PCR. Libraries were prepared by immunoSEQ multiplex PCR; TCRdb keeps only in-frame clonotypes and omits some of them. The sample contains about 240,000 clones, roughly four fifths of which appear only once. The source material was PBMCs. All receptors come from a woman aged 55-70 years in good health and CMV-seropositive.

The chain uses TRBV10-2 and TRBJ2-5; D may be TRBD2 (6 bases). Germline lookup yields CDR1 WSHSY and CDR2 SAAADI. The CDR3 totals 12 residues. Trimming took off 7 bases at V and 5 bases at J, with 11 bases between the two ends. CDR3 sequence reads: CASKGLGETQYF. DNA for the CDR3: TGCGCCAGCAAGGGACTTGGGGAGACCCAGTACTTC.

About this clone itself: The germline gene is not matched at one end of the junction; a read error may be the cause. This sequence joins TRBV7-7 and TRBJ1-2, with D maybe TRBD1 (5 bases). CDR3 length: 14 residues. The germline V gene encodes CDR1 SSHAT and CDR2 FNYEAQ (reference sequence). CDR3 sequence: CASSSRVRRNGYTF. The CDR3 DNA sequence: TGTGCTAGCAGCTCCAGGGTGAGACGGAATGGCTACACCTTC.

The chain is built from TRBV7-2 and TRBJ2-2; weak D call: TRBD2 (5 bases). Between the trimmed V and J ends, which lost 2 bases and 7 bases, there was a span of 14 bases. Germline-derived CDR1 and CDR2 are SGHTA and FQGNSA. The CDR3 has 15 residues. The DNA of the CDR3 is TGTGCCAGCAGCTTACTAGCCCCTGCGCTCGGGGAGCTGTTTTTT. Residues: CASSLLAPALGELFF.

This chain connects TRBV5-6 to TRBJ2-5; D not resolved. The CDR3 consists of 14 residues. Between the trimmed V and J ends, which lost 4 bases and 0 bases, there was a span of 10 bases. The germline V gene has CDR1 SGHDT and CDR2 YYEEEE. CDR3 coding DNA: TGTGCCAGCAGCACACTAAGGTACCAAGAGACCCAGTACTTC. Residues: CASSTLRYQETQYF.

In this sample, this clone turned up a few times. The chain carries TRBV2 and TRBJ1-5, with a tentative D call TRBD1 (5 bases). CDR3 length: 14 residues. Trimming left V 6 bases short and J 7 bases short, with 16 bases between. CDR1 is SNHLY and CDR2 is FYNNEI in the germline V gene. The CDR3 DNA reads TGTGCCAGCAGCCAACTCGACAGTTTACAGCCCCAGCATTTT. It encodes CASSQLDSLQPQHF.

The CDR3 nucleotides are TGTGCTTCAAACTCAGGAGGTAGCAATCAGCCCCAGCATTTT. The encoded protein is CASNSGGSNQPQHF. The rearrangement links TRBV19 to TRBJ1-5; D call uncertain. CDR1 and CDR2 from the germline V gene are LNHDA and SQIVND (reference sequence). The CDR3 is 14 residues long.

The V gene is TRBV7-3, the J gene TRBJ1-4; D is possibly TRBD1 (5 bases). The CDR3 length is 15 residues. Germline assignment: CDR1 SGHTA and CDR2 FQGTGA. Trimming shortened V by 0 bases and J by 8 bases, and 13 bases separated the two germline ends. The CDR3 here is CASSLTGGMGEKLFF. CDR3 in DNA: TGTGCCAGCAGCTTAACGGGGGGGATGGGGGAAAAACTGTTTTTT.

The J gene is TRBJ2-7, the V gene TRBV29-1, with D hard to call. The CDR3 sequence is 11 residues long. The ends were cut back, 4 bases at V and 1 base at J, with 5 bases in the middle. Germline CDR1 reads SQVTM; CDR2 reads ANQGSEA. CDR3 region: CSVGHSYEQYF. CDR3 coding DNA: TGCAGCGTTGGACATTCCTACGAGCAGTACTTC.

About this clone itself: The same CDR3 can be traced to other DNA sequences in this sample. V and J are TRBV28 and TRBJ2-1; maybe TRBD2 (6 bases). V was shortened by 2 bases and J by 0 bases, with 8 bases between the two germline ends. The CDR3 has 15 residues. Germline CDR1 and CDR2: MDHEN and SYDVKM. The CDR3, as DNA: TGTGCCAGCAGTTTACCCGGGAGCTCCTACAATGAGCAGTTCTTC. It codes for CASSLPGSSYNEQFF. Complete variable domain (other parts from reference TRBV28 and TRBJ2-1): DVKVTQSSRYLVKRTGEKVFLECVQDMDHENMFWYRQDPGLGLRLIYFSYDVKMKEKGDIPEGYSVSREKKERFSLILESASTNQTSMYLCASSLPGSSYNEQFFGPGTRLTVL.

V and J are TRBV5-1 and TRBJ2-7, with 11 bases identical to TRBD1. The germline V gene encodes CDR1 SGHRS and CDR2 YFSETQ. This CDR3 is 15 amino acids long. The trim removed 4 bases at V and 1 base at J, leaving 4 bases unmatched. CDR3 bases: TGCGCCAGCAGCATGGGGACAGGGGGTTCCTACGAGCAGTACTTC. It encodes CASSMGTGGSYEQYF.

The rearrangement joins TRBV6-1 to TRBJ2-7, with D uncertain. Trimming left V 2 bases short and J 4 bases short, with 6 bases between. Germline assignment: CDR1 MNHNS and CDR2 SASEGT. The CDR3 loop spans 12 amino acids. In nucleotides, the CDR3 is TGTGCCAGCAGTGAAACAAAATACGAGCAGTACTTC. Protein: CASSETKYEQYF.

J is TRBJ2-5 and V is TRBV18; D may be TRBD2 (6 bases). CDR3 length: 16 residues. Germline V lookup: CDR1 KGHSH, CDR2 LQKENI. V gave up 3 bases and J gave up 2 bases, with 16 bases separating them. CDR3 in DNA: TGTGCCAGCTCACCCAACCAACTAGCCACTCAAGAGACCCAGTACTTC. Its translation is CASSPNQLATQETQYF. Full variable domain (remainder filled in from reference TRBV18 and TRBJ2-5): NAGVMQNPRHLVRRRGQEARLRCSPMKGHSHVYWYRQLPEEGLKFMVYLQKENIIDESGMPKERFSAEFPKEGPSILRIQQVVRGDSAAYFCASSPNQLATQETQYFGPGTRLLVL.

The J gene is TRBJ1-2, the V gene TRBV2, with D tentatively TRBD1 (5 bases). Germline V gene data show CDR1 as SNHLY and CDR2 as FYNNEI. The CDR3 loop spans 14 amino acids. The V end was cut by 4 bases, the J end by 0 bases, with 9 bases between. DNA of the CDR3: TGTGCCAGCAGTGTCCGACAGACTAACTATGGCTACACCTTC. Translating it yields CASSVRQTNYGYTF.

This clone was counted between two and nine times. CDR3 amino acids: CASRSVSDTQYF. DNA of the CDR3: TGTGCCAGCAGGTCGGTATCAGATACGCAGTATTTT. The V gene is TRBV7-9, the J gene TRBJ2-3; D unclear. Germline CDR1 is SEHNR and CDR2 is FQNEAQ (reference sequence). V was pared by 6 bases and J by 4 bases, with 8 bases between. This CDR3 spans 12 amino acids.

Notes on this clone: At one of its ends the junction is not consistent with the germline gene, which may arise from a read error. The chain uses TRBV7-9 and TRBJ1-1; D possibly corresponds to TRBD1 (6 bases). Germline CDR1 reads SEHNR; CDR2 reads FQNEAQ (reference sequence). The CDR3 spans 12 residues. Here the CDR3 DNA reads TGTTCCAGCAGCTCAGGGGCTGGCGAAGCTTTCTTT. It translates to CSSSSGAGEAFF.

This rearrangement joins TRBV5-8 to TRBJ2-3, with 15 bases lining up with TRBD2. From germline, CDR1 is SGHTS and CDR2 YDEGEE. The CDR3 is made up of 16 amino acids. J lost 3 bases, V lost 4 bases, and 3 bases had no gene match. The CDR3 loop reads CASSLGLAGGTDTQYF. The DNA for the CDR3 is TGTGCCAGCAGCCTGGGACTAGCGGGAGGAACAGATACGCAGTATTTT.

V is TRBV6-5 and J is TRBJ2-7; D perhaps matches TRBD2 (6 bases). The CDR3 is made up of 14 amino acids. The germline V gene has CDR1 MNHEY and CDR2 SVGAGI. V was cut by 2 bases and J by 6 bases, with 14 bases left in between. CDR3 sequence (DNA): TGTGCCAGCAGTTACCGGTTTCTGCGGGGCGAGCAGTACTTC. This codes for CASSYRFLRGEQYF.